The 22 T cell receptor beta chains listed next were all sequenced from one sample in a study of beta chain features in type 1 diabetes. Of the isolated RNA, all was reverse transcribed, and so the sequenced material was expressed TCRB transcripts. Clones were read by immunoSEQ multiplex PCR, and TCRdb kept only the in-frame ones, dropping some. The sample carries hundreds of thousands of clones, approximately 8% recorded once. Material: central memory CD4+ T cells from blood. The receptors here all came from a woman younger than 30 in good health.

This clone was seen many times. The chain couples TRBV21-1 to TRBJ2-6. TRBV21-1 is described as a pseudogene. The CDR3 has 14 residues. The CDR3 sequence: CASRDLSGANVLTF. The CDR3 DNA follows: TGTGCCAGTAGGGATTTATCTGGGGCCAACGTCCTGACTTTC.

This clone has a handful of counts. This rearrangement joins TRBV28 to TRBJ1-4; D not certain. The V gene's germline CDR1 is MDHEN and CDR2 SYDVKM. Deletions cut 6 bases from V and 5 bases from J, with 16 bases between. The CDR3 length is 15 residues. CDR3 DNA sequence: TGTGCCAGCAGCCCACCCGGAATGGGGAATGAAAAACTGTTTTTT. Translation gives CASSPPGMGNEKLFF.

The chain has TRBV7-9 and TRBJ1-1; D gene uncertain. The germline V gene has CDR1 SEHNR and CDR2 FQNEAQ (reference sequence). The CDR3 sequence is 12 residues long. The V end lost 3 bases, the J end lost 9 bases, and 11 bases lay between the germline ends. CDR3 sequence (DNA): TGTGCCAGCAGCTTTCAGGACCCGAAAGCTTTCTTT. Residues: CASSFQDPKAFF.

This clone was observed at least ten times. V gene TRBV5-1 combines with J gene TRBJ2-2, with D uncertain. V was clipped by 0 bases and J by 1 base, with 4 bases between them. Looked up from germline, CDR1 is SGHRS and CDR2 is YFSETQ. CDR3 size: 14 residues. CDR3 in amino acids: CASSLDGNTGELFF. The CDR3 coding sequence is TGCGCCAGCAGCTTGGACGGGAACACCGGGGAGCTGTTTTTT.

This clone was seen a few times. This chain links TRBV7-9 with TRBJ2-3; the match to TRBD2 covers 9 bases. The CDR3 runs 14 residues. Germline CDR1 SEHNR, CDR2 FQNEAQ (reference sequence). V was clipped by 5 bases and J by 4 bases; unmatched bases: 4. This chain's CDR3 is CASSLGLAADTQYF. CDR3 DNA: TGTGCCAGCAGCCTGGGACTAGCCGCAGATACGCAGTATTTT.

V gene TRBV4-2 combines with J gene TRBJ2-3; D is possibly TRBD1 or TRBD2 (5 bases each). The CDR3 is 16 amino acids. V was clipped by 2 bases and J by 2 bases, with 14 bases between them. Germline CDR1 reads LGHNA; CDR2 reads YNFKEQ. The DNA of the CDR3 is TGTGCCAGCAGCCAAAGAGGGACGCCTTACACAGATACGCAGTATTTT. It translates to CASSQRGTPYTDTQYF.

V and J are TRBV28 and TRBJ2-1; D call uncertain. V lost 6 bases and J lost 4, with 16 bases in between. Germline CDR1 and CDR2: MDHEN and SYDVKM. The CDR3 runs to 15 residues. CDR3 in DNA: TGTGCCAGCAGCTCACGACCCGCGGTTTACAATGAGCAGTTCTTC. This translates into CASSSRPAVYNEQFF.

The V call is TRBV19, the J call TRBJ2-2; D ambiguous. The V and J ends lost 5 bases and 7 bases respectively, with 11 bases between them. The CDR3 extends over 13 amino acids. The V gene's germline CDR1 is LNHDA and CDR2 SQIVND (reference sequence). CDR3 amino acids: CASSLSAFGELFF. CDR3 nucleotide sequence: TGTGCCAGTAGTCTCTCGGCATTCGGGGAGCTGTTTTTT.

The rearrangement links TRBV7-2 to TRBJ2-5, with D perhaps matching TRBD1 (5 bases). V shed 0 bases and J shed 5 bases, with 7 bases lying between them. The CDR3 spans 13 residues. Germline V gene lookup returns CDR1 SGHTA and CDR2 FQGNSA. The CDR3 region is CASSLATEETQYF. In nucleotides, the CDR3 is TGTGCCAGCAGCTTAGCGACAGAGGAGACCCAGTACTTC.

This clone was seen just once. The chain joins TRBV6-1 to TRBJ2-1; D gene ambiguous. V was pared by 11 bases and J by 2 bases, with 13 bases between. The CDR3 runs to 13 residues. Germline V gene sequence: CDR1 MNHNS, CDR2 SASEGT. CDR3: CAPSSATYNEQFF. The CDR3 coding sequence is TGTGCCCCATCGAGTGCTACCTACAATGAGCAGTTCTTC.

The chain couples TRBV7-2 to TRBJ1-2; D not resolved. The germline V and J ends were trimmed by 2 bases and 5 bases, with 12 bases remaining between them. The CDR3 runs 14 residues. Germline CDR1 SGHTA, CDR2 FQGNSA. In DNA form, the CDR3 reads TGTGCCAGCAGCTTATCGGTCGGAACGTATGGCTACACCTTC. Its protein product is CASSLSVGTYGYTF.

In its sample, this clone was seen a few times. CDR3 bases: TGTGCCAGCAGCTTTTGGGGTACCTATGGCTACACCTTC. It specifies CASSFWGTYGYTF. The rearrangement uses TRBV5-6 and TRBJ1-2; D remains unclear. The CDR3 consists of 13 residues. Per germline, CDR1 SGHDT and CDR2 YYEEEE. V was trimmed by 2 bases and J by 4 bases, leaving 9 bases between them.

In nucleotides, the CDR3 is TGTGCCAGCAGCAAATACTCCGCTCTAGGACAGGATCAAGAGACCCAGTACTTC. It specifies CASSKYSALGQDQETQYF. The rearrangement links TRBV21-1 to TRBJ2-5; the DNA was not compared with TRBD1, the D call given in the table. TRBV21-1 is annotated as a pseudogene. This CDR3 is 18 amino acids long.

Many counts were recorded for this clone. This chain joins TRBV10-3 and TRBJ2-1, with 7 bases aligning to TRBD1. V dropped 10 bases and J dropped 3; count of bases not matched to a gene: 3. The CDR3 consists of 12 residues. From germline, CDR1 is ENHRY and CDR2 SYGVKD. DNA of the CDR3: TGTGCCACAGGGACAGACTACAATGAGCAGTTCTTC. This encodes CATGTDYNEQFF.

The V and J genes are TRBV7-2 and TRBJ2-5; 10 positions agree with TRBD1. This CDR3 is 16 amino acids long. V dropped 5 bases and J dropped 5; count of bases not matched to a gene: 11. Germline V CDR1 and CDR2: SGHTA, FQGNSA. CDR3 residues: CASSPEATGGYETQYF. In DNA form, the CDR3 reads TGTGCCAGCAGCCCGGAAGCGACAGGGGGCTATGAGACCCAGTACTTC.

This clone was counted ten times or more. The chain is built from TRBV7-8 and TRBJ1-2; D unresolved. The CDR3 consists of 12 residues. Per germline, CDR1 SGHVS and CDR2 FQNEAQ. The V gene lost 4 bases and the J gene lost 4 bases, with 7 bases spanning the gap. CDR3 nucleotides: TGTGCCAGCAGCTCCTGGCCCTATGGCTACACCTTC. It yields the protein CASSSWPYGYTF.

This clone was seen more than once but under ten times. Written as DNA, the CDR3 is TGTGCCAGCAGTGAGGGCGCGGGTACTGGGGCCAACGTCCTGACTTTC. Its translation is CASSEGAGTGANVLTF. The chain recombines TRBV6-1 with TRBJ2-6, with a weak D call TRBD2 (5 bases). The CDR3 length is 16 residues. Germline V gene lookup returns CDR1 MNHNS and CDR2 SASEGT. With 3 bases removed from V and 2 bases from J, the gap between germline ends came to 11 bases.

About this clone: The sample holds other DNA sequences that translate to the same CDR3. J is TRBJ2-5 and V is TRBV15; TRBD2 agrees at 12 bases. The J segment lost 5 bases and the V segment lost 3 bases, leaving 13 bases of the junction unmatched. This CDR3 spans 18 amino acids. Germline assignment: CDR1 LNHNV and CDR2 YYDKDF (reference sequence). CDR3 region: CATSSGAGLAGGIETQYF. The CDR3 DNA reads TGTGCCACCAGCAGCGGGGCGGGACTAGCGGGTGGAATTGAGACCCAGTACTTC. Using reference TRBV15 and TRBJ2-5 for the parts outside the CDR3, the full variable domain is DAMVIQNPRYQVTQFGKPVTLSCSQTLNHNVMYWYQQKSSQAPKLLFHYYDKDFNNEADTPDNFQSRRPNTSFCFLDIRSPGLGDTAMYLCATSSGAGLAGGIETQYFGPGTRLLVL.

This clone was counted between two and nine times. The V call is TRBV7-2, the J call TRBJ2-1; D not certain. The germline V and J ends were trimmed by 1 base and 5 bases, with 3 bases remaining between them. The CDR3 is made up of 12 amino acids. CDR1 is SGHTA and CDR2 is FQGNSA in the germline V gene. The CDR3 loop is CASSLGNNEQFF. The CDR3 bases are TGTGCCAGCAGCTTAGGTAACAATGAGCAGTTCTTC.

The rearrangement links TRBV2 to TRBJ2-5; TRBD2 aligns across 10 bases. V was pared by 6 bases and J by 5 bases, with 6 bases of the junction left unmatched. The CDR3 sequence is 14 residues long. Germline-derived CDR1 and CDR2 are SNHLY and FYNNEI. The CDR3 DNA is TGTGCCAGCAGAGAACTAGCGGGATATGAGACCCAGTACTTC. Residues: CASRELAGYETQYF.

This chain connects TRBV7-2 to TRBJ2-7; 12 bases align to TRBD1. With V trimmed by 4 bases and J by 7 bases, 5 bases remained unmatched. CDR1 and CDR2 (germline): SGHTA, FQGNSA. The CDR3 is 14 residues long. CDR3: CASSSGQGAVEQYF. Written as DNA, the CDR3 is TGTGCCAGCAGCTCGGGACAGGGGGCGGTGGAGCAGTACTTC.

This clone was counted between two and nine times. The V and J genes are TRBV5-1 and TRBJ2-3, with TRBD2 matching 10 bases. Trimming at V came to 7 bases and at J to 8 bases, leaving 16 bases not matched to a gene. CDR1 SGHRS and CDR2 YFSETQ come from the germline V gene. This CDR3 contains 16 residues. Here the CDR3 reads CASSPRTSGDGGTQYF. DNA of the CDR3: TGCGCCAGCTCCCCGCGGACTAGCGGTGATGGGGGTACGCAGTATTTT.